The 15 T cell receptor beta chains reported below all come from one sample, sequenced in a study of T cells in Graves' hyperthyroidism and ophthalmopathy. Amplification targeted TCR beta CDR3 regions from RNA transcripts. When the TCR CDR3 underwent first-round RT-PCR, the HTBI primer set was used. TCRdb used MiXCR to reprocess the multiplex PCR reads, holding one entry per CDR3 protein. The repertoire consists of some 600,000 distinct CDR3 sequences, with about 14% occurring once and the leading ten covering 5% to 7%. The sample was blood. The receptors were gathered from a woman between 25 and 40 years old with Graves' hyperthyroidism that later progressed to Graves' ophthalmopathy.

The rearrangement links TRBV3-1 to TRBJ2-3; 10 nucleotides agree with TRBD1. CDR1 LGHDT and CDR2 YNNKEL come from the germline V gene (reference sequence). Germline trimming cut 4 bases from V and 1 base from J; bases unmatched to any gene: 5. The CDR3 contains 16 residues. CDR3 DNA sequence: TGTGCCAGCAGCCGGCTAGGGACAGGGGGCACAGATACGCAGTATTTT. It codes for CASSRLGTGGTDTQYF.

In its sample, this clonotype was seen many times. The chain recombines TRBV27 with TRBJ1-6, with D uncertain. V was trimmed by 4 bases and J by 3 bases, leaving 7 bases between them. From germline, CDR1 is MNHEY and CDR2 SMNVEV (reference sequence). The CDR3 has 14 residues. The CDR3 reads CASSSLIYNSPLHF. CDR3 coding DNA: TGTGCCAGCAGTTCGCTGATCTATAATTCACCCCTCCACTTT.

DNA of the CDR3: TGTGCCAGCAGCTTATATCTCGCTTATGGCTACACCTTC. Its protein product is CASSLYLAYGYTF. The chain joins TRBV7-2 to TRBJ1-2; D unclear. Trimming removed 2 bases from V and 5 bases from J, with 9 bases in between. Germline CDR1 and CDR2: SGHTA and FQGNSA. The CDR3 contains 13 residues.

This clonotype was seen at least ten times. This sequence joins TRBV7-9 and TRBJ1-2; unclear D gene. V was shortened by 5 bases and J by 0 bases, with 16 bases between the two germline ends. Germline V gene sequence: CDR1 SEHNR, CDR2 FQNEAQ (reference sequence). The CDR3 extends over 16 amino acids. The CDR3 loop is CASSPVELATNYGYTF. CDR3 bases: TGTGCCAGCAGCCCGGTCGAGCTTGCTACTAACTATGGCTACACCTTC.

This clonotype came up many times. The rearrangement uses TRBV28 and TRBJ1-1, with a possible D match to TRBD1 (5 bases). This CDR3 has 14 amino acids. CDR1 and CDR2 (germline): MDHEN, SYDVKM. The V end was cut by 6 bases, the J end by 8 bases, with 19 bases between. DNA for the CDR3: TGTGCCAGCAGGCGCGCAGGGAAGTACCTAGAAGCTTTCTTT. It encodes CASRRAGKYLEAFF.

The chain joins TRBV7-8 to TRBJ1-3; D may be TRBD1 (6 bases). The CDR3 is 15 residues long. Germline values: CDR1 SGHVS, CDR2 FQNEAQ. The ends were cut back, 4 bases at V and 8 bases at J, with 18 bases in the middle. CDR3 sequence: CASSSSHREGDTIYF. The CDR3 nucleotides are TGTGCCAGCAGCTCCTCACACAGGGAAGGTGACACCATATATTTT.

The chain is built from TRBV7-2 and TRBJ2-3; a possible D gene is TRBD2 (6 bases). The CDR3 contains 13 residues. With 4 bases removed from V and 8 bases from J, the gap between germline ends came to 13 bases. Germline V lookup: CDR1 SGHTA, CDR2 FQGNSA. The CDR3 region is CASSSVSAGTQYF. CDR3 nucleotide sequence: TGTGCCAGCAGCTCGGTATCAGCGGGTACGCAGTATTTT.

About this clonotype itself: Since a much larger clone is just one base distant, this may be a read error. The conserved final phenylalanine or tryptophan is absent from the CDR3, which likely points to a read error. The chain is built from TRBV19 and TRBJ1-5; D ambiguous. The CDR3 totals 17 residues. Germline CDR1 reads LNHDA; CDR2 reads SQIVND (reference sequence). Trimming took off 4 bases at V and 5 bases at J, with 21 bases between the two ends. CDR3 in amino acids: CASSTPPFTSADQPQHL. The CDR3 DNA is TGTGCCAGTAGTACCCCTCCCTTCACATCTGCGGATCAGCCCCAGCATCTT.

This clonotype was seen repeatedly, ten times or more. V and J are TRBV11-3 and TRBJ1-3; D is unclear. The CDR3 sequence is 15 residues long. Trimming pared 4 bases from V and 2 bases from J, leaving 12 bases between. The V gene's germline CDR1 is SGHNT and CDR2 YENEEA. The CDR3 region has the DNA TGTGCCAGCAGCTCACCCGTGAGGGCTGGAAACACCATATATTTT. Its protein is CASSSPVRAGNTIYF.

This clonotype was observed many times. This chain connects TRBV6-2 or TRBV6-3 to TRBJ2-3; a possible D gene is TRBD2 (6 bases). The CDR3 is 14 amino acids. V lost 7 bases, J lost 9 bases, and 20 bases lay in between. The V gene's germline CDR1 is MNHEY and CDR2 SVGEGT. CDR3 protein: CASTNNRVGGTQYF. As DNA, the CDR3 is TGTGCCAGCACCAACAATAGGGTCGGGGGAACGCAGTATTTT.

This clonotype was recorded at least ten times. This chain joins TRBV7-2 and TRBJ2-1; D perhaps matches TRBD1 (6 bases). V was clipped by 0 bases and J by 7 bases, with 13 bases between them. The CDR3 length is 15 residues. Germline V CDR1 and CDR2: SGHTA, FQGNSA. The CDR3 sequence: CASSLAGTSGNEQFF. The CDR3 bases are TGTGCCAGCAGCTTAGCCGGGACATCGGGGAATGAGCAGTTCTTC.

The chain has TRBV28 and TRBJ2-2; D gene uncertain. Germline CDR1 is MDHEN and CDR2 is SYDVKM. V was shortened by 5 bases and J by 0 bases, with 10 bases between the two germline ends. The CDR3 consists of 15 residues. Here the CDR3 reads CASSPPAANTGELFF. For the CDR3, the DNA is TGTGCCAGCAGTCCCCCCGCCGCGAACACCGGGGAGCTGTTTTTT. The full variable domain, with the rest looked up from reference TRBV28 and TRBJ2-2, is DVKVTQSSRYLVKRTGEKVFLECVQDMDHENMFWYRQDPGLGLRLIYFSYDVKMKEKGDIPEGYSVSREKKERFSLILESASTNQTSMYLCASSPPAANTGELFFGEGSRLTVL.

This clonotype was seen many times. The chain has TRBV27 and TRBJ1-2, with 9 nucleotides matching TRBD1. Trimming cost V 6 bases and J 3 bases; bases outside gene matches: 8. The germline V gene has CDR1 MNHEY and CDR2 SMNVEV (reference sequence). The CDR3 sequence is 15 residues long. Written as DNA, the CDR3 is TGTGCCAGCAGCCCAGGACAGGGGAAACACTATGGCTACACCTTC. It codes for CASSPGQGKHYGYTF.

The chain uses TRBV6-1 and TRBJ2-2; D is unresolved. Germline V CDR1 and CDR2: MNHNS, SASEGT. The CDR3 is made up of 15 amino acids. The V end lost 4 bases, the J end lost 3 bases, and 12 bases lay between the germline ends. This CDR3 is CASSGSVGYTGELFF. CDR3 nucleotide sequence: TGTGCCAGCAGTGGGAGTGTAGGCTACACCGGGGAGCTGTTTTTT.

This clonotype was picked up many times. The rearrangement links TRBV12-3 or TRBV12-4 to TRBJ2-4; D call uncertain. This CDR3 has 16 residues. V was clipped by 6 bases and J by 2 bases, with 17 bases between them. CDR3 in amino acids: CASSPSPAMTKNIQYF. CDR3 in DNA: TGTGCCAGCAGCCCATCTCCCGCAATGACCAAAAACATTCAGTACTTC.